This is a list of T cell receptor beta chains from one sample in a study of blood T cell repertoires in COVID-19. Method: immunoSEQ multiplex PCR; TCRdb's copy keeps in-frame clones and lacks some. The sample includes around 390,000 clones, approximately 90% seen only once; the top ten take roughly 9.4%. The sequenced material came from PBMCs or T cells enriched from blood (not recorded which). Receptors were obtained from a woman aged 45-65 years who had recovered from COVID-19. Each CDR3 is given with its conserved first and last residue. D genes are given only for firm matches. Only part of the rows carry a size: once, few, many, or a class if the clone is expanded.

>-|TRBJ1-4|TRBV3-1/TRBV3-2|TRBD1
TGTGCCAGCAGCCAAGGATCTGGGACAGGGGGTGGAAAACTGTTTTTT
CASSQGSGTGGGKLFF
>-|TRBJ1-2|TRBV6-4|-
TGTGCCAGCAGCGCATGGACTCTTGTCAACTATGGCTACACCTTC
CASSAWTLVNYGYTF
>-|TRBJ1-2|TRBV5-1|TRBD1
TGCGCCAGCAGCCTAGGACAGGGGTACGATGGCTACACCTTC
CASSLGQGYDGYTF
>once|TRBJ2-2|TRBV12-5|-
TGTGCTAGTGGTTTGATCGGGACCGGGGAGCTGTTTTTT
CASGLIGTGELFF
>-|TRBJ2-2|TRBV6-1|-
TGTGCCAGCAGTGAAGCGTATGTAACCGGGGAGCTGTTTTTT
CASSEAYVTGELFF
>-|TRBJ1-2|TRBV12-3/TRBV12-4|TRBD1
TGTGCCAGCAGTTTTGGGACAGCGTATGGCTACACCTTC
CASSFGTAYGYTF
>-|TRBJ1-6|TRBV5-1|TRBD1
TGCGCCAGCAGCTTGGGGGGGACAGGGGATAATTCACCCCTCCACTTT
CASSLGGTGDNSPLHF
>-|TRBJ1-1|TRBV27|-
TGTGCCAGCAGTTTCAGGGTTGTCACTGAAGCTTTCTTT
CASSFRVVTEAFF
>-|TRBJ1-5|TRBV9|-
TGTGCCAGCAGCGTAGGGGGCAGAAATCAGCCCCAGCATTTT
CASSVGGRNQPQHF
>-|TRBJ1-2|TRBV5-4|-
TGTGCCAGCAGACAGAGACCCCACTATGGCTACACCTTC
CASRQRPHYGYTF
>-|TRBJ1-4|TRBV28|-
TGTGCCAGCAGTCTGAGACTCGAAAAACTGTTTTTT
CASSLRLEKLFF
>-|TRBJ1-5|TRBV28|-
TGTGCCAGCAGTTTTCGAGGGATTAGTAGCAATCAGCCCCAGCATTTT
CASSFRGISSNQPQHF
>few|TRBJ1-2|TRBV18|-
TGTGCCAGCTCACCAGGGGCAGTTGCACGCCTTGGCTACACCTTC
CASSPGAVARLGYTF
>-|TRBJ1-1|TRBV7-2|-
TGTGCCAGCAGCTTCACCCTTCAGACTGAAGCTTTCTTT
CASSFTLQTEAFF
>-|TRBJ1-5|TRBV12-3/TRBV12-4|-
TGTGCCAGCAGTCGCGATCAGCCCCAGCATTTT
CASSRDQPQHF
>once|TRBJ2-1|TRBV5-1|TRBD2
TGCGCCAGCAGCTTGGACGGCGGGGGGTACAATGAGCAGTTCTTC
CASSLDGGGYNEQFF
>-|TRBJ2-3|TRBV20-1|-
TGCAGTGCTAGTGGGGCGCCCACAGATACGCAGTATTTT
CSASGAPTDTQYF
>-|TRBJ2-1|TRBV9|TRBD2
TGTGCCAGCAGCGTCTCGTCTAGCGGGGGGGGCCATGAGCAGTTCTTC
CASSVSSSGGGHEQFF
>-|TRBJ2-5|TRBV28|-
TGTGCCAGCAGGCTCGGAGGGGAGACCCAGTACTTC
CASRLGGETQYF
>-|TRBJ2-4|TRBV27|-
TGTGCCACCGGCCCGGAACGGGGGAACATTCAGTACTTC
CATGPERGNIQYF
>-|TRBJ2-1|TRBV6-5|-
TGTGCCAGCAGTTCCCAAGACAGGTACAATGAGCAGTTCTTC
CASSSQDRYNEQFF
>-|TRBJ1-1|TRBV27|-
TGTGCCAGCAGTTTATCGGTGGGGACAGAAGCTTTCTTT
CASSLSVGTEAFF
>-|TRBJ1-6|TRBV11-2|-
TGTGCCAGCAGCTTAGACAGGGGTTGGTCACCCCTCCACTTT
CASSLDRGWSPLHF
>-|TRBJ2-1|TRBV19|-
TGTGCCAGTAGGTCAGGGTCGCCGGGGCAGTTCTTC
CASRSGSPGQFF
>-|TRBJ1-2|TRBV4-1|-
TGCGCCAGCAGCCAAGAAGCCCAGGGGCGCTATAGGGGCTACACCTTC
CASSQEAQGRYRGYTF
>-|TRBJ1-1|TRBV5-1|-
TGCGCCAGCAGCTTGTGGGCCTGGACAGAGATGAACACTGAAGCTTTCTTT
CASSLWAWTEMNTEAFF
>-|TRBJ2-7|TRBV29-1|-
TGCAGCGTGCTCCTGGTTAGAGGCTCCTACGAGCAGTACTTC
CSVLLVRGSYEQYF